The 3 T cell receptor beta chains below were found in one sample sequenced in a study of vaccination effects on CD4 cells after COVID-19. These receptors are not linked to any known antigen. Only in-frame clones appear in the TCRdb table, and some are missing; sequencing was by immunoSEQ multiplex PCR. Of around 14,000 clones listed, approximately 72% are singletons. With the ViraFEST assay, the study expanded antigen-specific CD4+ T cells using viral peptide pools, then sequenced them. An approximately ten-day culture period preceded the isolation of CD4+ T cells. Each participant received a vaccine that was either BNT162b2 or mRNA-1273, given as two doses. Sample: CD4+ T cells from PBMCs cultured with SARS-CoV-2 spike peptides, taken after COVID-19 vaccination. The receptors originated from a human donor who received a COVID-19 vaccine.

This rearrangement joins TRBV20-1 to TRBJ2-3; D not resolved. Trimming cost V 3 bases and J 2 bases, with 15 bases left between them. This CDR3 has 15 residues. The germline CDR1 and CDR2 sequences are DFQATT and SNEGSKA (reference sequence). CDR3 in DNA: TGCAGTGCTAGTAGTAGTTCCGGACCCACAGATACGCAGTATTTT. Its translation: CSASSSSGPTDTQYF.

CDR3: CAGSQDYNEQFF. Here the CDR3 DNA reads TGTGCCGGGAGCCAGGATTACAATGAGCAGTTCTTC. This chain connects TRBV2 to TRBJ2-1; TRBD2 might be the D (5 bases). Germline CDR1 is SNHLY and CDR2 is FYNNEI. Between the trimmed V and J ends, which lost 11 bases and 4 bases, there was a span of 12 bases. The CDR3 runs 12 residues.

This chain joins TRBV19 and TRBJ2-4, with D unresolved. This CDR3 spans 15 amino acids. Germline V lookup: CDR1 LNHDA, CDR2 SQIVND (reference sequence). V was pared by 1 base and J by 0 bases, with 7 bases between. The CDR3 DNA reads as TGTGCCAGTAGTATAGGACCACTAGCCAAAAACATTCAGTACTTC. Translated: CASSIGPLAKNIQYF.